Listed here is a single TCR beta chain. No cognate antigen has been identified for it. No much larger clone is present one base from it, and per-base qualities are unavailable. The data stem from a study of cytomegalovirus exposure and HLA in healthy donors (dated by TCRdb to 2016 to 2017). About the investigation overall: According to an earlier analysis of 587 of the donors, some 180 million T cells yielded some 120 million unique TCR beta sequences and 276 Gb of sequence data. Across some 400 genotyped donors of the cohort, an average of about 250,000 unique TCR beta nucleotide sequences per donor were sequenced, and around 20% of those sequences were non-productive. The study was designed to test whether signatures of past pathogen exposure could be identified by cataloging public T cell receptors. The genetic ancestry cluster associated with self-reported Caucasian donors included around four fifths of the roughly 400 genotyped donors. In the later analysis, no new phenotypic data were used to find candidate immune exposures; instead, reliance was placed on TCR beta sequences and their occurrence across donors. Donor age, sex, ethnicity and CMV serostatus were compiled alongside the repertoire data. An earlier analysis of around 640 of the donors used high-throughput TCR beta sequencing to judge whether each TCR beta V gene segment behaved as functional or pseudogenic. Using immunosequencing, the study profiled T cell repertoires from 666 subjects and related those repertoires to cytomegalovirus serostatus. About 5 DR-DQ haplotypes were handled as single units for association and clustering, since linkage in the cohort was strong. In a later analysis, previously published TCR beta repertoires from more than 500 donors were re-analyzed and high-resolution HLA genotyping was added so that TCR occurrence patterns could be studied. The study combined high-throughput TCR immunosequencing, statistical association of individual TCRs with disease status, and machine learning to predict cytomegalovirus infection status. Typing coverage differed by locus: A, B, C, DRB1 and DQB1 were typed in roughly 620-630 donors, DQA1 in 500 to 550, DPA1 in 606, and DPB1 in just under 490. HLA typing covered class I and class II loci at four-digit resolution. Around 320 gigabases of sequencing data and some 85 million unique TCR sequences were included in an early release covering several hundred HLA-typed donors. A later genetic analysis used genome-wide SNP genotypes for about three fifths of the 666 donors, treating that subset as a discovery cohort. All discovery cohort repertoires had been generated using a single sequencing platform. Along with the roughly 710-subject first cohort, a separate validation cohort of over a hundred different subjects was used. Here is what the overall study found, with its caveats: The cohort was sequenced for TCR beta chains only, and without alpha or paired-chain data the features that could be detected were limited. It was suggested by the authors that the approach could potentially be generalized to other disease states and immunological phenotypes. Roughly uniform sequencing depth across donors was assumed in presence/absence analyses, although this assumption may not hold. A cluster of highly shared sequence variants was judged likely to represent a technical artifact of the sequencing pipeline. A few of the identified cytomegalovirus-associated TCR beta chains were confirmed in vitro to be specific for cytomegalovirus antigens. A later analysis reported that several top co-occurrence clusters appeared linked to parvovirus B19, influenza, CMV and Epstein-Barr virus. A further reported finding was that TCR beta sequences accurately predicted the HLA-A and HLA-B alleles for most subjects in the first cohort. The earlier analysis of some 540 of the donors excluded seventeen rarely observed V segments, including chromosome 9 orphons, because counts were too low. Most TCR sequences were seen in very few donors, while some public TCRs were found in many individuals. A total of fewer than 200 TCR beta chains were listed by the study as associated with cytomegalovirus. In a later analysis, HLA-associated TCR beta chains were found to be more clonally expanded and to have lower generation probabilities than equally common non-associated chains. In a later analysis, the rate of TCR association differed among HLA loci, with DRB1 alleles having the most associated TCRs and HLA-C alleles having the fewest. In a later genetic analysis, a missense DCLRE1C variant was associated with V-gene and J-gene trimming of TCR beta chains, and the association was replicated in an independent cohort. Compared with the roughly 700-donor mean, donors in an Asian-associated ancestry cluster had fewer N-insertions in productive TCRs, according to a later genetic analysis. Correlated functional status among segregating V segments might reflect linkage disequilibrium, but an unknown experimental factor could not be ruled out. For the cohort, immune exposure information was limited to CMV serostatus. In an earlier analysis of approximately 590 of the donors, most TCR beta V segments appeared in productive rearrangements about 87% or about 30% of the time, broadly matching IMGT annotations. A later analysis associated 15,000 to 20,000 TCR beta sequences with specific HLA alleles at a false discovery rate of 0.05. Cytomegalovirus status was reported to be diagnosed by the classifier with high specificity and sensitivity in both the original and validation cohorts. In a later analysis, most CMV-associated TCR beta chains were found to appear HLA-restricted, with HLA associations seemingly driven largely by CMV exposure. Assigning TCR associations to individual alleles was difficult when HLA alleles, especially DR and DQ, strongly co-occurred. Because HLA typing was unavailable for some donors at each locus, only the typed subset was used in association tests. The 87-base-pair reads could not distinguish some IMGT-functional V segments, including TRBV6-2 and TRBV6-3, so those segments were excluded.

Trimmed from V: 3 bases; trimmed from J: 3 bases; junction bases lacking a gene match: 6. Counted from cysteine to phenylalanine, this CDR3 has 15 amino acids. Just the 45-base CDR3 DNA is kept, in frame starting at base 1. CDR1 KGHSH and CDR2 LQKENI were looked up in the germline V gene. Library generation was performed with the immunoSEQ multiplex PCR assay. The multiplex PCR relied on a mix of 60 forward primers for TCR Vbeta segments and 13 reverse primers for TCR Jbeta segments. The CDR3 region of rearranged TCR beta genes was amplified from genomic DNA by a multiplex PCR assay. The amplified TCR beta libraries were sequenced on the Illumina HiSeq System as 87-base-pair reads. Concerning the study's data processing: A later analysis tallied around 87 million unique TCR beta chains across the 666 repertoires, and roughly 11 million of those chains were shared by two or more donors. Raw reads were error-corrected and collapsed into unique sequences by a nearest-neighbor algorithm in which closely related sequences were merged to remove PCR and sequencing errors. To assign V, D and J gene segments, CDR3 sequences were aligned to IMGT reference sequences. For a sequence to be retained, a match of at least six nucleotides was required to both a V gene segment and a J gene segment. Rearrangements were called productive when the CDR3 lacked stop codons and stayed in frame with V and J; all others were non-productive. CDR3 was defined according to IMGT convention as the region running from the second conserved V-encoded cysteine to the conserved J-encoded phenylalanine. Sequences without an unambiguous match to a single V gene segment were excluded from the earlier analysis of several hundred of the donors. An earlier analysis of 450 to 650 of the donors called V segments functional above 56.7% productive rearrangements and segregating when the between-donor standard deviation exceeded 5%. A statistical classification framework was built for diagnosing cytomegalovirus status from the catalog of TCR beta chain sequences. A later analysis assigned V and J genes by comparing TCR nucleotide sequences with IMGT/GENE-DB human TR gene sequences. A later analysis assigned CDR3 sequences and most-parsimonious VDJ recombination scenarios with the TCRdist pipeline. In a later analysis, each TCR beta chain was defined by its CDR3 amino acid sequence together with its V-gene family, and reads without a unique V-gene family were excluded. A later analysis removed 550 to 650 highly shared, low-generation-probability nucleotide sequences to deal with suspected cross-contamination and a sequencing artifact. In a later analysis, a clonal expansion index was calculated for each public chain from normalized within-repertoire ranks of inferred template counts. In a later analysis, generation probabilities were computed using a VDJ recombination model fitted to out-of-frame rearrangements, and the results were checked against IGoR. Hypergeometric tests were used in a later analysis to score TCR-TCR, TCR-HLA and TCR-CMV co-occurrence, with a repertoire-size bias correction applied to the TCR pairs. In a later analysis, false discovery rates were estimated by permuting HLA or CMV assignments 20 times. In a later analysis, co-occurring TCRs were grouped with DBSCAN, and TCRdist sequence similarity was added when clustering was performed within HLA-allele-positive subsets. For co-occurrence clustering, repertoires with fewer than 30,000 or more than 120,000 public chains were excluded, along with roughly five repertoires with anomalous nucleotide sharing. The table comes from immuneACCESS by way of TCRdb, which keeps in-frame sequences with V and J called. Part of the clones is missing from these tables; in studies checked, under half for an unresolved V gene and the rest for unknown reasons. V and J calls and clone size are those listed in that table; D and trimming were worked out from the DNA. The sample table records roughly 200,000 clones; about 70% of these occur just once. The ten largest make up 1.5% to 2% of the sample.

The cohort comprised some 700 healthy bone marrow donors. Cohort members were all nominally healthy when sampled, although unrecorded immune exposures were likely present. The donor tested CMV seronegative, placing the donor among the 350 to 400 seronegative members of the cohort. Every donor gave a peripheral blood sample, and the peripheral blood mononuclear cells from that sample were used for TCR beta sequencing. The Qiagen DNeasy Blood Extraction Kit was used to extract genomic DNA from the blood cell samples. Source material: PBMCs. This clonotype was sampled from a woman aged 25 to 39 in good health and CMV-seronegative. The V and J segments used are TRBV18 and TRBJ2-7; TRBD1 aligns with 9 central bases. The DNA reads TGTGCCAGCTCACCGAACCCGGGACAGGGCTACGAGCAGTACTTC. Translated, it reads CASSPNPGQGYEQYF.